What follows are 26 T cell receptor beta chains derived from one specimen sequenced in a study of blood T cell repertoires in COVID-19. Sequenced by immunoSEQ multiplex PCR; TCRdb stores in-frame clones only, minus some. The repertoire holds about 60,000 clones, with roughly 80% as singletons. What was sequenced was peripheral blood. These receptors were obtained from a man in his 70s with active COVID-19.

The CDR3 DNA sequence: TGTGCCAGCAGCTTAGGTCAGTCCGACACTGAAGCTTTCTTT. Encoded protein: CASSLGQSDTEAFF. The rearrangement uses TRBV7-9 and TRBJ1-1, with no clear D. The CDR3 has 14 amino acids. Germline CDR1 and CDR2: SEHNR and FQNEAQ (reference sequence). V was pared by 1 base and J by 3 bases, with 9 bases between. Full variable domain (remainder filled in from reference TRBV7-9 and TRBJ1-1): DTGVSQNPRHKITKRGQNVTFRCDPISEHNRLYWYRQTLGQGPEFLTYFQNEAQLEKSRLLSDRFSAERPKGSFSTLEIQRTEQGDSAMYLCASSLGQSDTEAFFGQGTRLTVV.

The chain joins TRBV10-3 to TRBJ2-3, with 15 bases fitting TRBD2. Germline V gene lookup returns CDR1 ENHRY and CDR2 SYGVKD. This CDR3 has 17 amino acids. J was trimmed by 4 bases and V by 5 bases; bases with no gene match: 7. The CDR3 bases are TGTGCCATCAGTCCAAGGACTAGCGGGAGGGGGCCAGATACGCAGTATTTT. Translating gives CAISPRTSGRGPDTQYF.

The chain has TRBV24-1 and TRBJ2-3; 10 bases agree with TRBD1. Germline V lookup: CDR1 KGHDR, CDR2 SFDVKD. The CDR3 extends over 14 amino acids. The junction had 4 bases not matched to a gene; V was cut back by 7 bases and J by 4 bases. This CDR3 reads CATSDRGPSDTQYF. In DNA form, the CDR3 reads TGTGCCACCAGCGACAGGGGGCCGTCAGATACGCAGTATTTT.

The CDR3 spells CASRINSGINTGELFF. The CDR3 DNA reads TGTGCCAGCAGGATAAATAGCGGGATAAACACCGGGGAGCTGTTTTTT. The V and J genes are TRBV7-8 and TRBJ2-2; 8 bases map to TRBD2. Trimming removed 6 bases from V and 2 bases from J; junction bases left unmatched: 8. The CDR3 is 16 amino acids. From germline, CDR1 is SGHVS and CDR2 FQNEAQ.

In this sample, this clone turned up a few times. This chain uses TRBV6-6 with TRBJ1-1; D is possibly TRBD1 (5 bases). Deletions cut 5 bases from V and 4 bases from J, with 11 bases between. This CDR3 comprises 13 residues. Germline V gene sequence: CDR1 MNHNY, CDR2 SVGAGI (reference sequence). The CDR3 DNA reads TGTGCCAGCAGTCCCCCAAGGGGCACTGAAGCTTTCTTT. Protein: CASSPPRGTEAFF.

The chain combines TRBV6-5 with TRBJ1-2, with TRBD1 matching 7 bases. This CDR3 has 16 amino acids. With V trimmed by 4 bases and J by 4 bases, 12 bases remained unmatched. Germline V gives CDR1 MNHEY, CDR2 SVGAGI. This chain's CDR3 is CASSLGPISGGYGYTF. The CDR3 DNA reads TGTGCCAGCAGTTTAGGCCCGATTTCAGGGGGCTATGGCTACACCTTC.

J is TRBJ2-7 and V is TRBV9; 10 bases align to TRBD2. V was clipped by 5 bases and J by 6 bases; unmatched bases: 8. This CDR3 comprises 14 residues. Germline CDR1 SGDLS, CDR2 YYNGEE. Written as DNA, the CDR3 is TGTGCCAGCAGTGAGGGGGTAGCGGGAGGCGAGCAGTACTTC. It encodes CASSEGVAGGEQYF. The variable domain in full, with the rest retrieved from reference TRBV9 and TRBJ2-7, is DSGVTQTPKHLITATGQRVTLRCSPRSGDLSVYWYQQSLDQGLQFLIQYYNGEERAKGNILERFSAQQFPDLHSELNLSSLELGDSALYFCASSEGVAGGEQYFGPGTRLTVT.

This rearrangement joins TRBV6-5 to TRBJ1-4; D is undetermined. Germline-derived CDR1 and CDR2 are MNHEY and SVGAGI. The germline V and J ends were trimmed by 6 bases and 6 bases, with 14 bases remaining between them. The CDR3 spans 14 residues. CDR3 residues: CASRKDPADEKLFF. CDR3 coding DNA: TGTGCCAGCAGGAAAGACCCAGCGGATGAAAAACTGTTTTTT.

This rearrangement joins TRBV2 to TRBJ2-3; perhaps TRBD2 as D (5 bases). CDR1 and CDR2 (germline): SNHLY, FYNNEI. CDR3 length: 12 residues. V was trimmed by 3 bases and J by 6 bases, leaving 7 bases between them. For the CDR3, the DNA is TGTGCCAGCAGTGACGGGGTTGATACGCAGTATTTT. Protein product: CASSDGVDTQYF.

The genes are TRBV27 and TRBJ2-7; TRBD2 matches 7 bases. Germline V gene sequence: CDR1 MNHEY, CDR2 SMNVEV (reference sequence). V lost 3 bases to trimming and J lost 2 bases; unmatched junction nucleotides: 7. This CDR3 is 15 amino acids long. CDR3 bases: TGTGCCAGCAGTTTGGTAGCGGGCTTTACCTACGAGCAGTACTTC. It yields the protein CASSLVAGFTYEQYF.

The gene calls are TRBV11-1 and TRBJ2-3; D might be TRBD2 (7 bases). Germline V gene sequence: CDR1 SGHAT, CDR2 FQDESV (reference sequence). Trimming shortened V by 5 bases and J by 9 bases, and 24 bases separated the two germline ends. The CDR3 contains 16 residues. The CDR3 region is CASSDTDGGGRGTQYF. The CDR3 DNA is TGTGCCAGCAGCGATACCGACGGGGGCGGGAGAGGGACGCAGTATTTT. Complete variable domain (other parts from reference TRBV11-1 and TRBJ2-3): EAEVAQSPRYKITEKSQAVAFWCDPISGHATLYWYRQILGQGPELLVQFQDESVVDDSQLPKDRFSAERLKGVDSTLKIQPAELGDSAMYLCASSDTDGGGRGTQYFGPGTRLTVL.

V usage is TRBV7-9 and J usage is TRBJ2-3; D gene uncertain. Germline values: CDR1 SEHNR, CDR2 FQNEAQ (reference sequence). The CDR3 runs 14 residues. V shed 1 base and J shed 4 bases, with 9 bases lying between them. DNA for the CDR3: TGTGCCAGCAGCTTAGGAGGCTCTGCAGATACGCAGTATTTT. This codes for CASSLGGSADTQYF.

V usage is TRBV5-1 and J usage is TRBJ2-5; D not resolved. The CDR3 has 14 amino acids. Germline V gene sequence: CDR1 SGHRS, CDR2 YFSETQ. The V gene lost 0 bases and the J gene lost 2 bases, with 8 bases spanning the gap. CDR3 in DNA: TGCGCCAGCAGCTTGGATACGAGTCAAGAGACCCAGTACTTC. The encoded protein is CASSLDTSQETQYF.

CDR3 nucleotide sequence: TGTGCCAGCAGTCGACCCGGGACAGGCATTTTAAAGAGGTCGGGGGATACGCAGTATTTT. This translates into CASSRPGTGILKRSGDTQYF. The chain recombines TRBV6-6 with TRBJ2-3, with 8 positions matching TRBD1. Germline V gives CDR1 MNHNY, CDR2 SVGAGI (reference sequence). The CDR3 spans 20 residues. With 5 bases clipped from V and 6 bases from J, the junction kept 25 bases outside the gene matches.

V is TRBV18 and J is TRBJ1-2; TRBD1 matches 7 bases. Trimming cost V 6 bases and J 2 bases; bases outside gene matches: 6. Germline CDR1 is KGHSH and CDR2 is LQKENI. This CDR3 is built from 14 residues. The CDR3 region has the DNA TGTGCCAGCTCTCCCGGGACAGAAAACTATGGCTACACCTTC. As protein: CASSPGTENYGYTF.

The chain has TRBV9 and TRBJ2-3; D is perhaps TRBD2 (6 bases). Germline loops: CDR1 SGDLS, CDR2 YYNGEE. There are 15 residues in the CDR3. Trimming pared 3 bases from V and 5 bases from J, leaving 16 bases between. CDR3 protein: CASSGSGLREDTQYF. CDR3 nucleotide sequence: TGTGCCAGCAGCGGATCGGGACTCCGAGAAGATACGCAGTATTTT.

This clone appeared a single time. The CDR3 coding sequence is TGTGCCAGCAGCTCCCCAAGCGGGGAGGGCGGTACGCAGTATTTT. This translates into CASSSPSGEGGTQYF. V gene TRBV7-3 combines with J gene TRBJ2-3, with 7 positions matching TRBD2. The CDR3 totals 15 residues. Germline CDR1 and CDR2: SGHTA and FQGTGA. V lost 4 bases and J lost 8; bases outside the gene matches: 12.

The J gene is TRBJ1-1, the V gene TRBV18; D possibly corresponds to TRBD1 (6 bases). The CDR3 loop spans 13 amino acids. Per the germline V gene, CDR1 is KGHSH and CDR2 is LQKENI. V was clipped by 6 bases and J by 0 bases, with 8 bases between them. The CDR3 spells CASSGTLNTEAFF. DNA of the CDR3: TGTGCCAGCTCGGGGACACTGAACACTGAAGCTTTCTTT. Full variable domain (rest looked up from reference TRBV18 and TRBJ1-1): NAGVMQNPRHLVRRRGQEARLRCSPMKGHSHVYWYRQLPEEGLKFMVYLQKENIIDESGMPKERFSAEFPKEGPSILRIQQVVRGDSAAYFCASSGTLNTEAFFGQGTRLTVV.

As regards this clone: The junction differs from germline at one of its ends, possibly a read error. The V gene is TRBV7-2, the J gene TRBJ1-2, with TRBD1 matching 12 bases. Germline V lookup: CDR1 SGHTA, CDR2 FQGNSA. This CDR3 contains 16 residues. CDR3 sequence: CASSSGAGQGAYSYTF. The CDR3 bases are TGTGCCAGCAGCTCCGGGGCGGGACAGGGGGCCTATAGCTACACCTTC.

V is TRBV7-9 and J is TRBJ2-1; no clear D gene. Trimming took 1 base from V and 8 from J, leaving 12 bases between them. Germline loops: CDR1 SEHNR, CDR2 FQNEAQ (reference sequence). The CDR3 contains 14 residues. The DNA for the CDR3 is TGTGCCAGCAGCTTAGATACCCGCCAGGATGAGCAGTTCTTC. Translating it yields CASSLDTRQDEQFF.

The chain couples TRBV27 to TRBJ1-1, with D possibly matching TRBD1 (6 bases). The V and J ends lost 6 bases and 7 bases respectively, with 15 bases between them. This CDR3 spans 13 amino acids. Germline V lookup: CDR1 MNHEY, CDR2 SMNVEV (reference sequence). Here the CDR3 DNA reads TGTGCCAGCAGGCTTGGGGTAGGGGGTGAAGCTTTCTTT. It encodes CASRLGVGGEAFF.

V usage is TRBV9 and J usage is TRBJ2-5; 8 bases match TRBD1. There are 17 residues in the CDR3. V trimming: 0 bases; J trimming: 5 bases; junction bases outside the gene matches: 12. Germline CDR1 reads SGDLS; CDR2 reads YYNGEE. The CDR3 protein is CASSVDGWAGGLETQYF. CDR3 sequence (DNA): TGTGCCAGCAGCGTAGATGGCTGGGCAGGGGGCCTGGAGACCCAGTACTTC.

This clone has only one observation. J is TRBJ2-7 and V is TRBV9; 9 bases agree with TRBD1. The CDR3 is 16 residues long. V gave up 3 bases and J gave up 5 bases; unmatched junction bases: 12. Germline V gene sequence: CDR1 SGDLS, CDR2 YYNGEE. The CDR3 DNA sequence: TGTGCCAGCAGCGCCGAGGGGACAGGGTTCTTGGACGAGCAGTACTTC. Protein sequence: CASSAEGTGFLDEQYF.

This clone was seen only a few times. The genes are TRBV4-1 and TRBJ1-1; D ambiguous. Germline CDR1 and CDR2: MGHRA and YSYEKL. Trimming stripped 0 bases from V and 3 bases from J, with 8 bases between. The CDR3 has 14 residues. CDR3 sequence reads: CASSQDPVYTEAFF. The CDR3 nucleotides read TGCGCCAGCAGCCAAGATCCGGTATACACTGAAGCTTTCTTT.

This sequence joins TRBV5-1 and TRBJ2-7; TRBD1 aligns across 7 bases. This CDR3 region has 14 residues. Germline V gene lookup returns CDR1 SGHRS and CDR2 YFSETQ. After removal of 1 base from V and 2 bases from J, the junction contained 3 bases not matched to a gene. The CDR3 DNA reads TGCGCCAGCAGCTTGTACCAGGGGGCCTACGAGCAGTACTTC. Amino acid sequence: CASSLYQGAYEQYF.

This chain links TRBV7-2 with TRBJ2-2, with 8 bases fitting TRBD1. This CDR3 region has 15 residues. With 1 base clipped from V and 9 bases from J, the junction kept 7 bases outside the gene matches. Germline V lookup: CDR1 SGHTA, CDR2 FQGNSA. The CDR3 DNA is TGTGCCAGCAGCTTAGGGAGGCAGGGGGCCCGGGAGCTGTTTTTT. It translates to CASSLGRQGARELFF.